These 28 T cell receptor beta chains came from one sample sequenced in a study of regulatory T cells in long-lasting Graves disease. Investigators prepared the TCR beta libraries by applying iRepertoire HTBI primers and Arm-PCR of CDR3 regions. TCRdb analysed the multiplex PCR reads with MiXCR anew, one entry per CDR3 protein. The table lists some 250,000 distinct CDR3 sequences, 20% to 25% of them singletons. As for time point: newly diagnosed GD, antithyroid drugs for less than 3 months. After RNA was extracted from PBMCs, the TCR library was made from it. The sequencing used peripheral blood mononuclear cells (PBMCs), collected at new diagnosis, from a patient treated with antithyroid drugs. These receptors were collected from a female donor with Graves disease.

Worth noting for this clonotype: One base away lies a much larger clone, so this may be a sequencing read error. J is TRBJ2-5 and V is TRBV9; 8 nucleotides agree with TRBD1. Germline V gene data show CDR1 as SGDLS and CDR2 as YYNGEE. The V gene end was trimmed by 4 bases and the J gene end by 11 bases; junction bases not matched to a gene: 16. This CDR3 has 15 amino acids. As DNA, the CDR3 is TGTGCCAGCAGCCCAACAGGGGGACGTTACAATGAGCAGTACTTC. Protein: CASSPTGGRYNEQYF.

In the case of this clonotype: A read error likely explains this, since a far larger clone differs by one base. Since no conserved phenylalanine or tryptophan closes the CDR3, a read error is the likely cause. The V call is TRBV12-3 or TRBV12-4, the J call TRBJ1-1; D may be TRBD1 (5 bases). V gave up 6 bases and J gave up 3 bases, with 17 bases separating them. The CDR3 consists of 15 residues. Here the CDR3 DNA reads TGTGCCAGCAGCGTAGATCTAAGGGGTTACACTGAAGCTTTCTCT. It codes for CASSVDLRGYTEAFS.

The chain joins TRBV6-1 to TRBJ2-7; weak D call: TRBD2 (6 bases). CDR1 and CDR2 (germline): MNHNS, SASEGT. Trimming removed 6 bases from V and 0 bases from J, with 21 bases in between. The CDR3 has 17 amino acids. The CDR3 DNA is TGTGCCAGCAGCCTTCAATCACGGGGGTGGGGCTCCTACGAGCAGTACTTC. Translating gives CASSLQSRGWGSYEQYF.

This clonotype showed up many times. This chain links TRBV6-2 or TRBV6-3 with TRBJ1-1, with D possibly TRBD1 on 6 matching bases. The germline gives CDR1 MNHEY, CDR2 SVGEGT. The CDR3 length is 13 residues. The ends were cut back, 6 bases at V and 9 bases at J, with 17 bases in the middle. The CDR3 bases are TGTGCCAGCAGACAATCCCGCGGGGGGCAAGCTTTCTTT. It is translated as CASRQSRGGQAFF.

This clonotype was observed at least ten times. CDR3 sequence: CASSAGTSESVTQYF. CDR3 in DNA: TGTGCCAGCAGCGCAGGGACTAGCGAGAGTGTGACCCAGTACTTC. This chain links TRBV5-4 with TRBJ2-3; TRBD2 agrees at 10 bases. The end of the DNA fits TRBJ2-5 better, so the J call may be wrong. This CDR3 is built from 15 residues. The germline V gene encodes CDR1 SGHNT and CDR2 YYREEE (reference sequence).

This clonotype was found a few times. A read error likely explains this, since a far larger clone differs by one base. This chain uses TRBV11-2 with TRBJ2-7; 11 positions match TRBD2. With V trimmed by 1 base and J by 7 bases, 9 bases remained unmatched. CDR3 length: 16 residues. CDR1 SGHAT and CDR2 FQNNGV come from the germline V gene. CDR3 region: CASSLVAGGPYNEQYF. CDR3 nucleotides: TGTGCCAGCAGCTTAGTAGCGGGAGGGCCCTACAATGAGCAGTACTTC.

The V gene is TRBV12-5, the J gene TRBJ2-7; D perhaps matches TRBD1 (6 bases). V lost 0 bases and J 2 bases, leaving 14 bases between the germline ends. CDR3 length: 16 residues. Germline V gene sequence: CDR1 LGHNT, CDR2 FRNRAP. The CDR3 spells CASGLVLGGLPYEQYF. The CDR3 DNA reads TGTGCTAGTGGTTTGGTACTTGGGGGCCTTCCCTACGAGCAGTACTTC.

This chain joins TRBV5-1 and TRBJ2-5, with a weak D call TRBD1 (6 bases). CDR1 and CDR2 from the germline V gene are SGHRS and YFSETQ. Between the trimmed V and J ends, which lost 0 bases and 2 bases, there was a span of 8 bases. The CDR3 contains 14 residues. CDR3 protein: CASSLGRGQETQYF. The CDR3 DNA follows: TGCGCCAGCAGCTTGGGTAGGGGGCAAGAGACCCAGTACTTC.

The gene calls are TRBV7-2 and TRBJ1-2; no firm D call. V lost 1 base and J lost 8, with 11 bases in between. CDR1 is SGHTA, CDR2 FQGNSA, per germline. The CDR3 extends over 13 amino acids. CDR3 DNA: TGTGCCAGCAGCTTAGTAGGTCCGTGGGGCTACACCTTC. This gives the protein CASSLVGPWGYTF.

In this sample, this clonotype turned up many times. This chain links TRBV6-1 with TRBJ2-2; 12 nucleotides agree with TRBD2. CDR3 length: 17 amino acids. V was clipped by 6 bases and J by 0 bases; unmatched bases: 5. CDR1 is MNHNS, CDR2 SASEGT, per germline. The CDR3 nucleotides are TGTGCCAGCAGGCGACTAGCGGGGGTCGCGAACACCGGGGAGCTGTTTTTT. This sequence encodes CASRRLAGVANTGELFF.

This clonotype counts as large. This chain connects TRBV5-1 to TRBJ2-3; D may correspond to TRBD1 or TRBD2 (5 bases each). V dropped 4 bases and J dropped 4 bases, with 19 bases sitting between them. There are 16 residues in the CDR3. CDR1 is SGHRS, CDR2 YFSETQ, per germline. Here the CDR3 DNA reads TGCGCCAGCAGCCAAGAACAAGGGGCGAGGGCAGATACGCAGTATTTT. Protein product: CASSQEQGARADTQYF.

This clonotype was detected a few times. A read error may account for a junction end that differs from germline. The V gene is TRBV5-6, the J gene TRBJ2-5; 9 bases fit TRBD1. Germline-derived CDR1 and CDR2 are SGHDT and YYEEEE. This CDR3 contains 15 residues. For the CDR3, the DNA is TGTGCCAGCATAAGAACAGGGGGCGCGGGGGAGACCCAGCACTTC. Protein: CASIRTGGAGETQHF.

At least ten counts were recorded for this clonotype. The chain links TRBV7-3 to TRBJ2-1; D might be TRBD1 (5 bases). The CDR3 totals 15 residues. The ends were cut back, 5 bases at V and 0 bases at J, with 11 bases in the middle. Germline V lookup: CDR1 SGHTA, CDR2 FQGTGA. This CDR3 reads CASSPRVHSYNEQFF. DNA of the CDR3: TGTGCCAGCAGCCCCAGGGTCCACTCCTACAATGAGCAGTTCTTC.

At least ten counts were recorded for this clonotype. The gene calls are TRBV7-2 and TRBJ2-5, with D perhaps TRBD1 or TRBD2 (5 bases each). The CDR3 consists of 14 residues. The germline V gene has CDR1 SGHTA and CDR2 FQGNSA. Trimming left V 3 bases short and J 2 bases short, with 10 bases between. CDR3 sequence reads: CASSFLRGQETQYF. The CDR3 coding sequence is TGTGCCAGCAGCTTCTTGAGGGGACAAGAGACCCAGTACTTC.

This clonotype was seen many times. V usage is TRBV7-2 and J usage is TRBJ1-2; tentatively, D is TRBD1 (6 bases). Germline lookup yields CDR1 SGHTA and CDR2 FQGNSA. The CDR3 runs 14 residues. The germline V and J ends were trimmed by 5 bases and 7 bases, with 17 bases remaining between them. The CDR3 loop reads CASSPGAEGLGYTF. CDR3 sequence (DNA): TGTGCCAGCAGCCCAGGGGCGGAAGGGCTTGGCTACACCTTC.

Of note for this clonotype: It differs at one base from a far larger clone, so likely a read error. DNA for the CDR3: TGTGCCAGCAGCCTACAGGGTTACGGGCAGTACTTC. Amino acid sequence: CASSLQGYGQYF. The chain couples TRBV2 to TRBJ2-7; possibly TRBD1 for D (6 bases). The germline V gene has CDR1 SNHLY and CDR2 FYNNEI. The CDR3 is 12 residues long.

The CDR3 spells CASSPRGTGDETAFF. CDR3 DNA: TGTGCCAGCAGCCCCCGGGGGACAGGGGATGAGACAGCTTTCTTT. The genes are TRBV2 and TRBJ1-1; 10 bases match TRBD1. This CDR3 comprises 15 residues. Trimming at V came to 6 bases and at J to 10 bases, leaving 14 bases not matched to a gene. Per germline, CDR1 SNHLY and CDR2 FYNNEI.

This clonotype was counted at least ten times. The chain has TRBV7-8 and TRBJ2-5; TRBD1 or TRBD2 may be the D gene (5 bases each). Germline V gene lookup returns CDR1 SGHVS and CDR2 FQNEAQ. With 5 bases removed from V and 2 bases from J, the gap between germline ends came to 12 bases. The CDR3 is 14 amino acids. CDR3 region: CASSHPGQQETQYF. CDR3 DNA sequence: TGTGCCAGCAGCCATCCGGGGCAGCAAGAGACCCAGTACTTC.

About this clonotype itself: A much larger clone differs by one base, so this may be a read error. This chain links TRBV10-3 with TRBJ2-1; 12 positions match TRBD2. The CDR3 spans 15 residues. Germline loops: CDR1 ENHRY, CDR2 SYGVKD. V lost 6 bases, J lost 8 bases, and 8 bases stayed unmatched. The CDR3 loop is CAIRPSGRAGDEQFF. The CDR3, as DNA: TGTGCCATCAGACCTAGCGGGAGGGCGGGTGATGAGCAGTTCTTC.

The chain uses TRBV10-3 and TRBJ2-2, with 8 bases identical to TRBD1. From germline, CDR1 is ENHRY and CDR2 SYGVKD. V gave up 0 bases and J gave up 5 bases; unmatched junction bases: 8. The CDR3 totals 17 residues. The CDR3, as DNA: TGTGCCATCAGTGAGTCCCTGCAGGGGGCGAGGACCGGGGAGCTGTTTTTT. This sequence encodes CAISESLQGARTGELFF.

This clonotype was seen only a few times. The chain employs TRBV5-5 and TRBJ1-6, with TRBD1 matching 8 bases. CDR3 size: 16 residues. Trimming took 2 bases from V and 4 from J; bases not matched to a gene: 5. The germline gives CDR1 SGHKS, CDR2 YYEKEE (reference sequence). CDR3 in DNA: TGTGCCAGCAGCTTAACCGGGGACAGGTATAATTCACCCCTCCACTTT. Protein product: CASSLTGDRYNSPLHF. The entire variable domain, with the rest obtained from reference TRBV5-5 and TRBJ1-6, is as follows: DAGVTQSPTHLIKTRGQQVTLRCSPISGHKSVSWYQQVLGQGPQFIFQYYEKEERGRGNFPDRFSARQFPNYSSELNVNALLLGDSALYLCASSLTGDRYNSPLHFGNGTRLTVT.

CDR3 nucleotides: TGTGCCAGCAGTCCGGGACAGGGGACGTCCTACGAGCAGTACTTC. It yields the protein CASSPGQGTSYEQYF. The chain links TRBV2 to TRBJ2-7; 10 bases map to TRBD1. The CDR3 is 15 residues long. Per the germline V gene, CDR1 is SNHLY and CDR2 is FYNNEI. Trimming at V came to 5 bases and at J to 1 base, leaving 5 bases not matched to a gene.

This clonotype has at least ten counts. The J gene is TRBJ2-2, the V gene TRBV20-1; the D gene could be TRBD1 or TRBD2 (6 bases each). The V gene lost 6 bases and the J gene lost 3 bases, with 14 bases spanning the gap. This CDR3 spans 14 amino acids. CDR1 DFQATT and CDR2 SNEGSKA come from the germline V gene (reference sequence). The chain's CDR3 is CSADGQRDTGELFF. For the CDR3, the DNA is TGCAGTGCCGACGGACAGCGGGACACCGGGGAGCTGTTTTTT.

Ten or more counts support this clonotype. The rearrangement links TRBV2 to TRBJ2-5, with D unclear. This CDR3 has 11 residues. Germline V gives CDR1 SNHLY, CDR2 FYNNEI. Trimming removed 7 bases from V and 6 bases from J, with 9 bases in between. The CDR3 nucleotides read TGTGCCAGCAAAAGGGAAAAGACCCAGTACTTC. Residues: CASKREKTQYF.

This clonotype was recorded a few times. One end of the junction is discordant with germline, which a read error may explain. This chain links TRBV6-2 or TRBV6-3 with TRBJ2-1, with TRBD1 matching over 7 bases. The germline V gene has CDR1 MNHEY and CDR2 SVGEGT. The CDR3 extends over 13 amino acids. The CDR3 DNA reads as TGTGCCACCAGTCAGGGGGAACGCAATGAGCAGTTCTTC. Residues: CATSQGERNEQFF.

This clonotype was counted a few times. One end of the junction is discordant with germline, which a read error may explain. The chain joins TRBV7-9 to TRBJ2-5, with D possibly matching TRBD1 (6 bases). The germline V gene has CDR1 SEHNR and CDR2 FQNEAQ (reference sequence). The CDR3 length is 14 residues. The CDR3 DNA reads as TGTGCCAGCAGCCCCAGGGACATCCAAGAGGCCCAGTACTTC. This gives the protein CASSPRDIQEAQYF.

With respect to this clonotype: A read error is likely here: a far larger clone is one base away. This sequence joins TRBV12-3 or TRBV12-4 and TRBJ2-1; unclear D gene. Trimming shortened V by 6 bases and J by 10 bases, and 19 bases separated the two germline ends. The CDR3 totals 14 residues. CDR3 loop: CASSRLAYSYEQFF. The CDR3 DNA sequence: TGTGCCAGCAGCCGCTTAGCCTACTCCTACGAGCAGTTCTTC.

The chain is built from TRBV15 and TRBJ2-2; TRBD1 is a possible D gene (5 bases). Trimming cost V 5 bases and J 7 bases, with 11 bases left between them. This CDR3 comprises 13 residues. Germline CDR1 and CDR2: LNHNV and YYDKDF (reference sequence). In DNA, the CDR3 is TGTGCCACCAGCGGGATAAGGGGCGGGGAGCTGTTTTTT. It translates to CATSGIRGGELFF.